One sample yielded the 5 T cell receptor beta chains listed below, sequenced in a study of shared clonotypes between healthy human individuals. Data came from immunoSEQ multiplex PCR; TCRdb stores just in-frame clones and leaves some out. The sample includes under 2,500,000 clones, 90% to 97% of them seen just once. The sample taken for sequencing was naive CD4+ T cells sorted from blood. Subset described: CD45RA+ positively selected. These receptors all come from a man aged 18 to 30 in good health.

This chain uses TRBV6-5 with TRBJ1-5, with D hard to call. CDR1 is MNHEY, CDR2 SVGAGI, per germline. This CDR3 comprises 14 residues. V was pared by 5 bases and J by 0 bases, with 8 bases between. The chain's CDR3 is CASSPEYSNQPQHF. CDR3 DNA sequence: TGTGCCAGCAGTCCCGAGTATAGCAATCAGCCCCAGCATTTT.

The J gene is TRBJ2-7, the V gene TRBV7-9, with 11 bases matching TRBD1. The CDR3 loop spans 16 amino acids. Looked up from germline, CDR1 is SEHNR and CDR2 is FQNEAQ (reference sequence). Germline trimming cut 5 bases from V and 3 bases from J; bases unmatched to any gene: 9. The CDR3 DNA sequence: TGTGCCAGCAGCAAACCTCGGACAGGGGGCTACTACGAGCAGTACTTC. Translation: CASSKPRTGGYYEQYF.

The rearrangement joins TRBV6-5 to TRBJ1-1; 7 bases are shared with TRBD1. Trimming at V came to 3 bases and at J to 4 bases, leaving 5 bases not matched to a gene. The CDR3 length is 14 residues. CDR1 and CDR2 (germline): MNHEY, SVGAGI. The CDR3 loop is CASSYDRAGTEAFF. The CDR3 coding sequence is TGTGCCAGCAGTTATGACAGGGCCGGCACTGAAGCTTTCTTT.

With respect to this clone: Distinct nucleotide sequences in the sample also encode this CDR3. The chain joins TRBV5-1 to TRBJ2-7; D not certain. Germline loops: CDR1 SGHRS, CDR2 YFSETQ. Trimming removed 0 bases from V and 2 bases from J, with 9 bases in between. This CDR3 comprises 14 residues. CDR3 nucleotide sequence: TGCGCCAGCAGCTTGGATCCAGGCACCTACGAGCAGTACTTC. Its protein is CASSLDPGTYEQYF.

The chain uses TRBV5-1 and TRBJ2-7; D not certain. Per germline, CDR1 SGHRS and CDR2 YFSETQ. The CDR3 covers 15 residues. V was cut by 4 bases and J by 0 bases, with 14 bases left in between. The CDR3, as DNA: TGCGCCAGCAGCCCCTCCGAGGTATCCTCCTACGAGCAGTACTTC. Its protein is CASSPSEVSSYEQYF.